The text below deals with one T cell receptor beta chain. Profiled with immunoSEQ multiplex PCR; TCRdb holds only in-frame clones, not every one. The sample contains more than 95,000 clones, roughly 88% of which appear only once. Time point of the sample: peripheral blood 6 weeks after treatment start. This sample stems from a study of PD-L1 blockade in urothelial cancer. Germline CDR1 and CDR2: GTSNPN and SVGIG (reference sequence). V shed 2 bases and J 10 bases; nucleotides not matched to a gene: 9. The CDR3 contains 13 residues. The starting material was PBMCs, obtained around atezolizumab (anti-PD-L1) treatment. J is TRBJ2-3 and V is TRBV30; 7 bases match TRBD2. The clonotype was recovered from a man in his forties or fifties with urothelial cancer. The CDR3 nucleotides read TGTGCCTGGAGTTCTTCCGGGAGGTACTCGCAGTATTTT. Its protein is CAWSSSGRYSQYF.